The sequence of this T cell receptor (beta chain) was determined in a study of cytomegalovirus exposure and HLA in healthy donors. The wider study: Earlier sequencing of about 179 million T cells yielded 90 million to 140 million unique TCR beta sequences.

Overall study results and limits: Among donors in an Asian-associated ancestry cluster, a later analysis reportedly found fewer N-insertions than the roughly 670-donor mean. The authors assumed roughly uniform sequencing depth across donors for presence/absence analyses. Overall, approximately 180 TCR beta chains were annotated as cytomegalovirus-associated.

Looked up from germline, CDR1 is MDHEN and CDR2 is SYDVKM. The CDR3 runs 12 residues. The V end was cut by 3 bases, the J end by 8 bases, with 9 bases between. As for this clone: Antigen: not known.

PCR employed 60 Vbeta and 13 Jbeta primers. The data were produced by immunoSEQ multiplex PCR, yet TCRdb's version contains in-frame clones alone and is incomplete. The sample yields roughly 200,000 clones, about 80% seen once. The specimen was PBMCs. The clonotype was recovered from a man in his forties or fifties in good health and CMV-seropositive. This rearrangement joins TRBV28 to TRBJ2-3, with D hard to call. This chain's CDR3 is CASSFSRGTQYF. DNA of the CDR3: TGTGCCAGCAGTTTTTCCAGAGGTACGCAGTATTTT.